A single sample gave rise to the 5 T cell receptor beta chains below, sequenced in a study of CD8+ T cells in alopecia areata. TCR sequencing used cDNA made by reverse transcription of extracted RNA. The assay was immunoSEQ multiplex PCR, and TCRdb's table has in-frame clones only and misses some. The table shows roughly 75,000 clones, with roughly 60% occurring only once. This material consisted of CD8+ T cells sorted from blood, taken at week 0. Receptor source: a human donor with alopecia areata.

This clone is a singleton in its sample. The J gene is TRBJ2-7, the V gene TRBV9; TRBD2 matches 7 bases. The germline V gene encodes CDR1 SGDLS and CDR2 YYNGEE. The trim removed 0 bases at V and 0 bases at J, leaving 3 bases unmatched. The length of the CDR3 is 15 residues. The CDR3 spells CASSVDGGSSYEQYF. The CDR3 DNA follows: TGTGCCAGCAGCGTAGACGGGGGGAGCTCCTACGAGCAGTACTTC.

The chain combines TRBV5-1 with TRBJ1-1; D unclear. V was pared by 5 bases and J by 0 bases, with 8 bases between. This CDR3 contains 13 residues. The germline gives CDR1 SGHRS, CDR2 YFSETQ. This CDR3 reads CASRVSMNTEAFF. The CDR3 DNA sequence: TGCGCCAGCAGGGTCTCCATGAACACTGAAGCTTTCTTT.

V and J are TRBV15 and TRBJ2-7, with TRBD1 matching over 8 bases. The germline CDR1 and CDR2 sequences are LNHNV and YYDKDF (reference sequence). The length of the CDR3 is 15 residues. J was trimmed by 0 bases and V by 3 bases; bases with no gene match: 4. The CDR3 nucleotides are TGTGCCACCAGCAGTAACCAGGGGGCCTCCTACGAGCAGTACTTC. Translating gives CATSSNQGASYEQYF.

This clone was picked up a small number of times. The gene calls are TRBV7-9 and TRBJ2-7; 7 positions match TRBD2. Germline loops: CDR1 SEHNR, CDR2 FQNEAQ (reference sequence). J lost 4 bases, V lost 4 bases, and 10 bases had no gene match. The length of the CDR3 is 15 residues. The CDR3 coding sequence is TGTGCCAGCAGCTCTACAGCGGGGAGCTTTTACGAGCAGTACTTC. As protein: CASSSTAGSFYEQYF.

This clone was detected only a few times. The chain employs TRBV25-1 and TRBJ2-5, with TRBD1 matching 7 bases. The germline V gene encodes CDR1 MGHDK and CDR2 SYGVNS. This CDR3 has 15 residues. The trim removed 8 bases at V and 4 bases at J, leaving 13 bases unmatched. The CDR3 DNA follows: TGTGCCAGCCCGTTCGAACAGGGGATAGTAGAGACCCAGTACTTC. This codes for CASPFEQGIVETQYF.